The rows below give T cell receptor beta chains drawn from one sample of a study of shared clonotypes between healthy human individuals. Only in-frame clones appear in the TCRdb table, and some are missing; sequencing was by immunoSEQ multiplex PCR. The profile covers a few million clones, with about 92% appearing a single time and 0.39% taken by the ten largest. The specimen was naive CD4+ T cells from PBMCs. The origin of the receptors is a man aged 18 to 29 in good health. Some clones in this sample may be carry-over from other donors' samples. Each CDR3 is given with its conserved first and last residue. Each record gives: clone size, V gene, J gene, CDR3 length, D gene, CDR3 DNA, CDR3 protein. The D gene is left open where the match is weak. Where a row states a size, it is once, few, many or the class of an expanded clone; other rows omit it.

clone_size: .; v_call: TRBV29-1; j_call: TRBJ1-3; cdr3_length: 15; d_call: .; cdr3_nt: TGCAGCGTTTCAATCGGGGCGGTCTCTGGAAACACCATATATTTT; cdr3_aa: CSVSIGAVSGNTIYF
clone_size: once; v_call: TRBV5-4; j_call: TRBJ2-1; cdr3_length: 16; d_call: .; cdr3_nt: TGTGCCAGCAGCTTGGCTCAGGGCCGAGGATACAATGAGCAGTTCTTC; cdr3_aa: CASSLAQGRGYNEQFF
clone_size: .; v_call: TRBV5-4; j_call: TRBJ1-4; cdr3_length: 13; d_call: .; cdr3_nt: TGTGCCAGCAGCTTGCTAACTTCTGGAAAACTGTTTTTT; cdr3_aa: CASSLLTSGKLFF
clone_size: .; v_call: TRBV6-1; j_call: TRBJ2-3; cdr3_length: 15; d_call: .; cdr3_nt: TGTGCCAGCAGTGTCTCAGGCCCCTTCACAGATACGCAGTATTTT; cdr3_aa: CASSVSGPFTDTQYF
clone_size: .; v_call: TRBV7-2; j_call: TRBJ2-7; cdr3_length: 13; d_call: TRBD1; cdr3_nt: TGTGCCAGCGGAAGACAGGGGGCCTACGAGCAGTACTTC; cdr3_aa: CASGRQGAYEQYF
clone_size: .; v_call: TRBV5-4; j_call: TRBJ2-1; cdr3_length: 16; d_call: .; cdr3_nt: TGTGCCAGCAGCTTGGCGGTAGGTCTAGCCTACAATGAGCAGTTCTTC; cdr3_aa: CASSLAVGLAYNEQFF
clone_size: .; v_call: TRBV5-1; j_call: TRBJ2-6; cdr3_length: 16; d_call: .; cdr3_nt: TGCGCCAGCAGCCAGCAATTGGGGGCTGGGGCCAACGTCCTGACTTTC; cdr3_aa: CASSQQLGAGANVLTF
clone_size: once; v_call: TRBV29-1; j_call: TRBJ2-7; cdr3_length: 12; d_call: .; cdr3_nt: TGCAGCGTTGGAGCGACAGACTACGAGCAGTACTTC; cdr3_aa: CSVGATDYEQYF
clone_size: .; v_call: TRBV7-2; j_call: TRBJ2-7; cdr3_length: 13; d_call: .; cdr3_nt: TGTGCCAGCAGCTCCGCCCGGATCTACGAGCAGTACTTC; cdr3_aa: CASSSARIYEQYF
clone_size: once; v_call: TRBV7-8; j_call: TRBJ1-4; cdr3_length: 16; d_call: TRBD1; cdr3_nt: TGTGCCAGCAGCCCCCGCCGGACAGGCCCTAATGAAAAACTGTTTTTT; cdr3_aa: CASSPRRTGPNEKLFF